The T cell receptor (beta chain) described here comes from a study of blood T cell repertoires in COVID-19. The count of this clone is one. Germline V gene data show CDR1 as MNHNY and CDR2 as SVGAGI (reference sequence). Trimming at V came to 6 bases and at J to 6 bases, leaving 9 bases not matched to a gene. This CDR3 has 14 amino acids. Using immunoSEQ multiplex PCR, the repertoire was profiled, and TCRdb retains in-frame clones only, with some absent. The table has roughly 48,000 clones, roughly 83% seen once. Sequenced sample: peripheral blood. This clonotype originated in a man aged 65 to 85 with acute or convalescent COVID-19. The rearrangement uses TRBV6-6 and TRBJ2-3; 7 nucleotides agree with TRBD2. The CDR3 DNA follows: TGTGCCAGCAGCGCCAGCGGGGAATGGGATACGCAGTATTTT. This codes for CASSASGEWDTQYF.